This T cell receptor beta chain was recorded in a study of blood T cells in healthy people across ages. The sample holds a few counts of this clonotype. What it binds is not known. The authors ran a second PCR of 7 to 11 cycles using a sample-barcoded 5' primer and a J-beta primer mix. A single record per CDR3 protein comes from TCRdb applying MiXCR to the 5' RACE reads. The sample contains 800,000 to 950,000 distinct CDR3 sequences, under 40% of which appear only once. The study, taken as a whole, reports: TCR beta diversity tracked closely with naive T cell percentage. Shifts in expanded clonotypes may have been confounded by donor CMV status, which was unknown.

The sequence came from a man aged 18 to 30 in good health. What was sequenced was blood.

The CDR3 sequence is CASSYSGTGMNNEQYF. CDR3 DNA: TGTGCCAGCAGTTACTCCGGGACAGGTATGAACAATGAGCAGTACTTC. The chain employs TRBV7-9 and TRBJ2-5, with 8 nucleotides matching TRBD1. The germline V gene has CDR1 SEHNR and CDR2 FQNEAQ (reference sequence). Germline trimming cut 6 bases from V and 11 bases from J; bases unmatched to any gene: 20. CDR3 length: 16 amino acids.